This entry features one T cell receptor (beta chain) sequence. The data derive from a study of T cells after yellow fever vaccination. TCRdb analysed the 5' RACE reads with MiXCR anew, one entry per CDR3 protein. Of more than 450,000 distinct CDR3 sequences listed, roughly a fifth were seen once; the top ten hold less than 20%. V lost 7 bases and J lost 1, with 14 bases in between. This CDR3 has 15 amino acids. The sequence was collected from a man aged 18 to 29 who received the YFV17D yellow fever vaccine. This chain uses TRBV12-3 or TRBV12-4 with TRBJ2-1; the D gene is possibly TRBD2 (6 bases). The sequencing here drew on PBMCs, taken more than 20 days after the first yellow fever vaccination. CDR3 protein: CASTFGGISYNEQFF. In DNA, the CDR3 is TGTGCCAGCACCTTTGGGGGGATTTCCTACAATGAGCAGTTCTTC.